This TCR beta chain was recorded in a study of cytomegalovirus exposure and HLA in healthy donors. The CDR3 extends over 12 amino acids. With 5 bases removed from V and 4 bases from J, the gap between germline ends came to 6 bases. Per the germline V gene, CDR1 is MDHEN and CDR2 is SYDVKM. Overall study findings and caveats: Previously analyzed data showed that most TCR beta V segments were productive at a frequency of about 90% or about 30%. The classifier was said to identify cytomegalovirus status with high specificity and sensitivity. Solely CMV serostatus was available to characterize immune exposure.

Use of 60 Vbeta and 13 Jbeta primers characterized the PCR. In the authors' workflow: Approximately 72 million unique TCR beta chains, around 10 million of them shared, were counted by a later analysis. Sequencing was performed with immunoSEQ multiplex PCR; in TCRdb, only in-frame clones are kept and a portion is missing. That table is the source of V, J and clone size, and D and trimming were worked out from the DNA. The table includes 150,000 to 200,000 clones, about four fifths detected once. Remarks on this clone: What it binds is unknown.

Sequences were obtained from PBMCs. This clonotype was sampled from a male donor in good health and CMV-seropositive. The chain is built from TRBV28 and TRBJ1-5; D gene unclear. The CDR3 sequence is CASSIENQPQHF. The CDR3 bases are TGTGCCAGCAGTATAGAAAATCAGCCCCAGCATTTT.